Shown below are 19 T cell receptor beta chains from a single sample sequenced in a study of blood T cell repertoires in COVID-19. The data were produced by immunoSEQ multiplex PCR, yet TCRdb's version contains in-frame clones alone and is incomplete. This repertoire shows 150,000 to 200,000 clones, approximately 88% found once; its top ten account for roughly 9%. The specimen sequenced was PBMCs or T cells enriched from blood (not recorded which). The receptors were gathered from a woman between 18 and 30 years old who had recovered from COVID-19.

The chain's CDR3 is CASSEYESWQPQHF. The CDR3 DNA is TGTGCCAGCAGTGAATACGAGTCTTGGCAGCCCCAGCATTTT. The chain is built from TRBV25-1 and TRBJ1-5; no reliable D call. The germline V gene encodes CDR1 MGHDK and CDR2 SYGVNS. Trimming took 0 bases from V and 7 from J, leaving 10 bases between them. CDR3 length equals 14 residues. The full variable domain, with the rest looked up from reference TRBV25-1 and TRBJ1-5, is EADIYQTPRYLVIGTGKKITLECSQTMGHDKMYWYQQDPGMELHLIHYSYGVNSTEKGDLSSESTVSRIRTEHFPLTLESARPSHTSQYLCASSEYESWQPQHFGDGTRLSIL.

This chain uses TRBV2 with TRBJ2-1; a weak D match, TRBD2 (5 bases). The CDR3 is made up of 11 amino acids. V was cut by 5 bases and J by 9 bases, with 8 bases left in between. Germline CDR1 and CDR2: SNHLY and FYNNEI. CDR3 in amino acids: CASSTGGEQFF. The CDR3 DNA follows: TGTGCCAGCAGTACCGGAGGTGAGCAGTTCTTC.

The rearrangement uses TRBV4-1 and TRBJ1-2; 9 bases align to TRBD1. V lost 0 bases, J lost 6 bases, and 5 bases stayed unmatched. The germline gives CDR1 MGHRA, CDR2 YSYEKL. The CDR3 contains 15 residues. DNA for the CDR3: TGCGCCAGCAGCCAAGATCCGGGACAGGGCAATGGCTACACCTTC. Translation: CASSQDPGQGNGYTF.

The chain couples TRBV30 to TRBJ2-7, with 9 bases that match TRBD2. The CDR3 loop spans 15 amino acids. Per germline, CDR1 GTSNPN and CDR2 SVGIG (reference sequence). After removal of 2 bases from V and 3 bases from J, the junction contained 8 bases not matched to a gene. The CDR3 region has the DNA TGTGCCTGGAGTAGGGCTAGCGGGAATAACTACGAGCAGTACTTC. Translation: CAWSRASGNNYEQYF.

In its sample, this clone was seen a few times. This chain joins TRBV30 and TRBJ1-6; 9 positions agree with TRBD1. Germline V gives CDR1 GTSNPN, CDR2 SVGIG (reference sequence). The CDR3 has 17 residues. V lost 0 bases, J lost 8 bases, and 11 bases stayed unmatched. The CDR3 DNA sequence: TGTGCCTGGAGTGTAATGAAACAGGGGGCGGCAGATTCACCCCTCCACTTT. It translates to CAWSVMKQGAADSPLHF.

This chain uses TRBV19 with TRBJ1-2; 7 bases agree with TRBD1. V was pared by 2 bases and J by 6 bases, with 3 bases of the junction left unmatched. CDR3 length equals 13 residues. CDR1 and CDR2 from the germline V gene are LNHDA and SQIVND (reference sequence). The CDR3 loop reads CASSILDRNGYTF. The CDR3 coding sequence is TGTGCCAGTAGTATACTGGACAGGAATGGCTACACCTTC.

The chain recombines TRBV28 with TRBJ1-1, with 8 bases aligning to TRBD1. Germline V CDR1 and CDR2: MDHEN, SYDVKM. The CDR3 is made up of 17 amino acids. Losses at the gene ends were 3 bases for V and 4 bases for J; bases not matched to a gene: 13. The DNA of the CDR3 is TGTGCCAGCAGTTTCGGCAGGGGGCCTACCTTGAGCACTGAAGCTTTCTTT. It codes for CASSFGRGPTLSTEAFF.

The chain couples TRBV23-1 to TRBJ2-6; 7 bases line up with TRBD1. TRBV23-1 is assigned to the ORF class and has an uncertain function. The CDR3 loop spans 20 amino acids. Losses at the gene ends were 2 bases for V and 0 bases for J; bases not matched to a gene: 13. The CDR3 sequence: CASSQRVRRGYHSGANVLTF. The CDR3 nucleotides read TGCGCCAGCAGTCAACGTGTTCGCAGGGGGTATCACTCTGGGGCCAACGTCCTGACTTTC.

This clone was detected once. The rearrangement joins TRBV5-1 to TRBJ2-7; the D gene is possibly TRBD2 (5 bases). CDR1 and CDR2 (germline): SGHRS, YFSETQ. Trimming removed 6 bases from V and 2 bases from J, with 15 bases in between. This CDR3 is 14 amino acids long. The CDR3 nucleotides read TGCGCCAGCACCAACCACGGAGGCGCCTACGAGCAGTACTTC. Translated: CASTNHGGAYEQYF. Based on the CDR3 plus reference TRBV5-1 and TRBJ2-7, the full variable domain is KAGVTQTPRYLIKTRGQQVTLSCSPISGHRSVSWYQQTPGQGLQFLFEYFSETQRNKGNFPGRFSGRQFSNSRSEMNVSTLELGDSALYLCASTNHGGAYEQYFGPGTRLTVT.

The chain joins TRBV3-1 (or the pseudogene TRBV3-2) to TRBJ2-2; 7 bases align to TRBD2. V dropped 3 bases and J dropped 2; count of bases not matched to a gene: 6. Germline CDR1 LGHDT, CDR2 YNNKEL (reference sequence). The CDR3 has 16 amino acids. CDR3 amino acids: CASSQRSGANTGELFF. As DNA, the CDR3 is TGTGCCAGCAGCCAGAGAAGCGGGGCCAACACCGGGGAGCTGTTTTTT.

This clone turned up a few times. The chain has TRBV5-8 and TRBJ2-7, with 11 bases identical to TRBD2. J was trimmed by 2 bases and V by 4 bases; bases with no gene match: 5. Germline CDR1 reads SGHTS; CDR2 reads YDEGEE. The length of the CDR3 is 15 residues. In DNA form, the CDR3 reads TGTGCCAGCAGCCGTACTAGCGGGGGCCCCTACGAGCAGTACTTC. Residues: CASSRTSGGPYEQYF.

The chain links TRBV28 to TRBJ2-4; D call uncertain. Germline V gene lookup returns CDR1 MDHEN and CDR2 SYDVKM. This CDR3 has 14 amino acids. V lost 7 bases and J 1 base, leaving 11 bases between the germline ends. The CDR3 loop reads CASKNPVAKNIQYF. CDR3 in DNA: TGTGCCAGCAAAAACCCAGTCGCCAAAAACATTCAGTACTTC.

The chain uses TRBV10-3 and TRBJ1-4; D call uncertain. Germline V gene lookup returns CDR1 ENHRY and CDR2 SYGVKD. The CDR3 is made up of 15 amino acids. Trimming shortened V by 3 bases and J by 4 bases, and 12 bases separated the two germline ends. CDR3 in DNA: TGTGCCATCAGTGAATTAGAGGGCCTTAATGAAAAACTGTTTTTT. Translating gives CAISELEGLNEKLFF.

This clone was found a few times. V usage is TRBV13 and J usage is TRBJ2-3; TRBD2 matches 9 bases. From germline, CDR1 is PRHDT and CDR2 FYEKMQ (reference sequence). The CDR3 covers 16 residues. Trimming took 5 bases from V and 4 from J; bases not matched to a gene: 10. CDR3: CASSLPGAGGSDTQYF. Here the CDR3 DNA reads TGTGCCAGCAGCCTACCCGGGGCGGGAGGGTCAGATACGCAGTATTTT.

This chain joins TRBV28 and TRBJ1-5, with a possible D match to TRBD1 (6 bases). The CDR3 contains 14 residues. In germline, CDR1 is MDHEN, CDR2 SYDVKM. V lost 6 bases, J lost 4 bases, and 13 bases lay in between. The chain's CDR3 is CASSPRGSNQPQHF. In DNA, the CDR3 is TGTGCCAGCAGCCCCAGGGGTAGTAATCAGCCCCAGCATTTT.

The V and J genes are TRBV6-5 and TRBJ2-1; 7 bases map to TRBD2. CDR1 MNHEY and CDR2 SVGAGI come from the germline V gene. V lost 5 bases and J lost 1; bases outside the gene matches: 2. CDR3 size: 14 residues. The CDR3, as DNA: TGTGCCAGCAGTCCGGGGGGATCCTACAATGAGCAGTTCTTC. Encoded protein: CASSPGGSYNEQFF.

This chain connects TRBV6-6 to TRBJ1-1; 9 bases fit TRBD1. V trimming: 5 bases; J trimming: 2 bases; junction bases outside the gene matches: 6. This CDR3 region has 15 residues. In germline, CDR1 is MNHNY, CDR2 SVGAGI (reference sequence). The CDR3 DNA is TGTGCCAGCAGTAGGGACAGGGATATCAACACTGAAGCTTTCTTT. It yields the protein CASSRDRDINTEAFF.

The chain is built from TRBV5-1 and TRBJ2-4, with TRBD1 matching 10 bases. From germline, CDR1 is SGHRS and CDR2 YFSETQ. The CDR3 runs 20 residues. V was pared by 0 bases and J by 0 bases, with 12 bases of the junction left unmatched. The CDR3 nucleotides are TGCGCCAGCAGCTTGGAGGGGGACAGGGGCCTCACAGGAGCCAAAAACATTCAGTACTTC. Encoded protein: CASSLEGDRGLTGAKNIQYF.

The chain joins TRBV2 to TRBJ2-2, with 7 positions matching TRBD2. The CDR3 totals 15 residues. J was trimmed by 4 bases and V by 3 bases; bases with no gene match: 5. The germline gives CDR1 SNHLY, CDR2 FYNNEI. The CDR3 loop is CASSEAGDATGELFF. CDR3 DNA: TGTGCCAGCAGTGAGGCGGGAGACGCCACCGGGGAGCTGTTTTTT.